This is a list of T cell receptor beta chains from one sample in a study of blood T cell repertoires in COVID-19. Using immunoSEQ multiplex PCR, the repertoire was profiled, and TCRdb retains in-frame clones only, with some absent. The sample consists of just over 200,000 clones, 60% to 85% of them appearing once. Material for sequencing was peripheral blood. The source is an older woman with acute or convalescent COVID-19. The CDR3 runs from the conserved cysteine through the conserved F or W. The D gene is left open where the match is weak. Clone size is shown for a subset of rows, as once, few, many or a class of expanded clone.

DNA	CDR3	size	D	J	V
TGCGCCAGCAGCCAAGTAGGACAGGGAGACACTGAAGCTTTCTTT	CASSQVGQGDTEAFF	NA	TRBD1	TRBJ1-1	TRBV4-1
TGTGCCAGTAGTATATCACTTAGGGGAAAAAACATTCAGTACTTC	CASSISLRGKNIQYF	NA	NA	TRBJ2-4	TRBV19
TGCGCCAGCAGCTTAGAGGGAGTTTGGACAGATACGCAGTATTTT	CASSLEGVWTDTQYF	NA	NA	TRBJ2-3	TRBV5-1
TGTGCCAGCAGTACCCTAGGGAGGCTAGGGTTT	CASSTLGRLGF	NA	NA	TRBJ1-1	TRBV28
TGTGCCAGCAGTCGATCCGGGACAGCTAACACTGAAGCTTTCTTT	CASSRSGTANTEAFF	NA	TRBD1	TRBJ1-1	TRBV28
TGTGCCACATGGACAAGCGCTGCCTACGAGCAGTACTTC	CATWTSAAYEQYF	NA	NA	TRBJ2-7	TRBV10-3
TGTGCCAGCAGTTTTCTAGCGGGCACAGATACGCAGTATTTT	CASSFLAGTDTQYF	few	TRBD2	TRBJ2-3	TRBV28
TGTGCCAGCAGGCCGGACAGGAACACTGAAGCTTTCTTT	CASRPDRNTEAFF	NA	NA	TRBJ1-1	TRBV2
TGCAGCGTTGAGGATGGCGGTGAAGCTTTCTTT	CSVEDGGEAFF	NA	NA	TRBJ1-1	TRBV29-1
TGTGCCAGCAGTTTCTCGGGACAGGGGTTGTACGAGCAGTACTTC	CASSFSGQGLYEQYF	once	TRBD1	TRBJ2-7	TRBV6-5
TGTGCCAGCAGCTTTACAGATGGAAACACCATATATTTT	CASSFTDGNTIYF	NA	NA	TRBJ1-3	TRBV5-5
TGTGCCAGTAGTATGCTCCCGGGACAGGGGATTCAGCCCCAGCATTTT	CASSMLPGQGIQPQHF	NA	TRBD1	TRBJ1-5	TRBV19
TGTGCCAGCAGCGCCGACAGGTACAACACCGGCTACACCTTC	CASSADRYNTGYTF	NA	NA	TRBJ1-2	TRBV2
TGTGCCACCAGCAGAGATCAGGGACAGGGAAATTCACCCCTCCACTTT	CATSRDQGQGNSPLHF	NA	TRBD1	TRBJ1-6	TRBV15
TGTGCCAGCAGTTACTCCCAGATGGGGGGAGAGACCCAGTACTTC	CASSYSQMGGETQYF	NA	NA	TRBJ2-5	TRBV6-2/TRBV6-3
TGTGCCAGCAGTTTAGTGGGACTTTACAATGAGCAGTTCTTC	CASSLVGLYNEQFF	NA	NA	TRBJ2-1	TRBV27
TGTGCCAGCAGCGTAGGAGTGGGGGTCGGGAGATCGGGGCATGAGCAGTTCTTC	CASSVGVGVGRSGHEQFF	once	NA	TRBJ2-1	TRBV9
TGTGCCAGCAGACCCGGGACAGGGTACGGAGATACGCAGTATTTT	CASRPGTGYGDTQYF	NA	TRBD1	TRBJ2-3	TRBV3-1/TRBV3-2
TGTGCCACCAGCAGAGTACAGGGGTCTCAGCCCCAGCATTTT	CATSRVQGSQPQHF	NA	TRBD1	TRBJ1-5	TRBV15
TGCGCCAGCAGCCCAGGACAGGGAGTCGCTGGAAACACCATATATTTT	CASSPGQGVAGNTIYF	NA	TRBD1	TRBJ1-3	TRBV5-1
TGTGCCAGCAGGGTAGCGGGAGGGGTTAGGGCCAACGTCCTGACTTTC	CASRVAGGVRANVLTF	NA	TRBD2	TRBJ2-6	TRBV27
TGTGCCAGCAGTGGCTCCAGGGTTTCTGGGGCCAACGTCCTGACTTTC	CASSGSRVSGANVLTF	NA	NA	TRBJ2-6	TRBV6-1
TGTGCCAGCAGCCAAGGGGGGACTAGATCATTTCCCGATACGCAGTATTTT	CASSQGGTRSFPDTQYF	NA	TRBD2	TRBJ2-3	TRBV4-2
TGTGCCAGCAGCCAAGGAGGAACAGGGGGCAGGAAGACCCAGTACTTC	CASSQGGTGGRKTQYF	once	TRBD1	TRBJ2-5	TRBV3-1/TRBV3-2
TGTGCCAGCAGCTCCAAGATAGCGGGCCCTACCGGGGAGCTGTTTTTT	CASSSKIAGPTGELFF	NA	TRBD2	TRBJ2-2	TRBV7-3
TGCAGCGTTGAACAATGGACTAGCGGGGGCTACAATGAGCAGTTCTTC	CSVEQWTSGGYNEQFF	NA	TRBD2	TRBJ2-1	TRBV29-1
TGCAGCGTTGAAGACTCCCCGTTTAGTAGCGGGAAAGAGACCCAGTACTTC	CSVEDSPFSSGKETQYF	NA	TRBD2	TRBJ2-5	TRBV29-1
TGTGCCAGCAGTTCGCTGCGGGAGCTCGTAGATACGCAGTATTTT	CASSSLRELVDTQYF	NA	TRBD2	TRBJ2-3	TRBV28
TGTGCCAGCAGCCGGGGACAGGGGGGAGAGACCCAGTACTTC	CASSRGQGGETQYF	NA	TRBD1	TRBJ2-5	TRBV11-2
TGTGCCAGCAGCGCACTTGCGGGAGGGCTCTACAATGAGCAGTTCTTC	CASSALAGGLYNEQFF	NA	TRBD2	TRBJ2-1	TRBV28
TGTGCCTGGAGTGAGGGACTAGCGGGGCTACAAGAGACCCAGTACTTC	CAWSEGLAGLQETQYF	NA	TRBD2	TRBJ2-5	TRBV30
TGTGCCACCTCCAGAGCGGGAGGAATGGAGACCCAGTACTTC	CATSRAGGMETQYF	once	TRBD2	TRBJ2-5	TRBV9
TGTGCCAGCAGTTTGTTGAGGAAGGTTTATTCACCCCTCCACTTT	CASSLLRKVYSPLHF	NA	NA	TRBJ1-6	TRBV28
TGTGCCAGTAGTATAACAGGGCACAATGAGCAGTTCTTC	CASSITGHNEQFF	NA	NA	TRBJ2-1	TRBV19
TGCGCCAGCAGCTTGATTGGGAGCCGGGACACTGAAGCTTTCTTT	CASSLIGSRDTEAFF	NA	NA	TRBJ1-1	TRBV5-1
TGTGCCAGCAGTTTGGGGCACCATAATTCACCCCTCCACTTT	CASSLGHHNSPLHF	NA	NA	TRBJ1-6	TRBV28
TGTGCCAGCAGCGAGGACTCCGCGGGTTTTTGGCAGTTCTTC	CASSEDSAGFWQFF	NA	NA	TRBJ2-1	TRBV2
TGCAGCGTTCAGGGGTATACTGGAGATACGCAGTATTTT	CSVQGYTGDTQYF	NA	NA	TRBJ2-3	TRBV29-1
TGTGCCAGCAGAACAAGGACAGGGGGCACCTACGAGCAGTACTTC	CASRTRTGGTYEQYF	NA	TRBD1	TRBJ2-7	TRBV6-5
TGTGCCAGCAGTGACGGCGGGATATACAATGAGCAGTTCTTC	CASSDGGIYNEQFF	NA	NA	TRBJ2-1	TRBV6-4
TGTGCCAGCAGCTTTAAAGAGACTAGCGGGAGGAGCAATGAGCAGTTCTTC	CASSFKETSGRSNEQFF	NA	TRBD2	TRBJ2-1	TRBV5-4
TGTGCCAGCTCACCACTTCTTTATGGAGGGAACACCGGGGAGCTGTTTTTT	CASSPLLYGGNTGELFF	NA	NA	TRBJ2-2	TRBV18
TGTGCCAGCAGTGCTACAGGGGAAACTGAAGCTTTCTTT	CASSATGETEAFF	NA	TRBD1	TRBJ1-1	TRBV6-4
TGTGCCAGCAGCTCTAAAGGGACAGGATCGAACACCGGGGAGCTGTTTTTT	CASSSKGTGSNTGELFF	NA	TRBD1	TRBJ2-2	TRBV7-9
TGTGCCAGCACCCTGTCTGGGGAGGCTAATGAAAAACTGTTTTTT	CASTLSGEANEKLFF	few	NA	TRBJ1-4	TRBV28